These 25 T cell receptor beta chains came from one sample sequenced in a study of T cell repertoires in cytomegalovirus infection. TCRdb ran MiXCR on the reads and lists one entry per CDR3 protein. This sample carries more than 400,000 distinct CDR3 sequences, 26% of them seen once, and the ten largest clones take about 13%. The sequencing sample was made of PBMCs. The receptors originated from a human donor in good health (CMV status not recorded). Some clones in this sample may be carry-over from other donors' samples.

The chain recombines TRBV6-6 with TRBJ2-7, with 9 nucleotides matching TRBD1. The CDR3 totals 16 residues. The V gene end was trimmed by 5 bases and the J gene end by 3 bases; junction bases not matched to a gene: 11. Germline V gene lookup returns CDR1 MNHNY and CDR2 SVGAGI (reference sequence). The CDR3 is CASSEITGTGNYEQYF. The CDR3 region has the DNA TGTGCCAGCAGTGAGATCACCGGGACAGGGAACTACGAGCAGTACTTC.

Many counts were recorded for this clonotype. The CDR3 sequence is CASTSGGGRSAEAFF. The CDR3 DNA reads as TGTGCCAGCACCTCGGGGGGGGGGCGAAGCGCTGAAGCTTTCTTT. The chain combines TRBV7-2 with TRBJ1-1; weak D call: TRBD1 (6 bases). The CDR3 is 15 amino acids. From germline, CDR1 is SGHTA and CDR2 FQGNSA. V dropped 7 bases and J dropped 6 bases, with 21 bases sitting between them.

Only one count was recorded for this clonotype. The chain links TRBV6-2 or TRBV6-3 to TRBJ1-5; no reliable D call. The CDR3 length is 13 residues. Trimming took off 2 bases at V and 4 bases at J, with 6 bases between the two ends. Germline V gives CDR1 MNHEY, CDR2 SVGEGT. The DNA of the CDR3 is TGTGCCAGCAGTTACCGAGAAAATCAGCCCCAGCATTTT. Translating gives CASSYRENQPQHF.

The rearrangement uses TRBV12-3 or TRBV12-4 and TRBJ1-1; D is uncertain. CDR3 length: 11 amino acids. Trimming took off 7 bases at V and 7 bases at J, with 10 bases between the two ends. The CDR3 DNA reads as TGTGCCAGCACCCGAGAGTATGAAGCTTTCTTT. It yields the protein CASTREYEAFF.

This clonotype occurred a few times. The rearrangement uses TRBV6-2 or TRBV6-3 and TRBJ1-1; D unresolved. The CDR3 length is 15 residues. Germline CDR1 reads MNHEY; CDR2 reads SVGEGT. V was trimmed by 0 bases and J by 11 bases, leaving 19 bases between them. As DNA, the CDR3 is TGTGCCAGCAGTTACTCGACCGTGCCTCGAGCAGACGCTTTCTTT. It translates to CASSYSTVPRADAFF.

This clonotype was observed a few times. The chain combines TRBV20-1 with TRBJ1-1; D gene ambiguous. Germline assignment: CDR1 DFQATT and CDR2 SNEGSKA (reference sequence). The CDR3 is made up of 11 amino acids. With 6 bases removed from V and 3 bases from J, the gap between germline ends came to 8 bases. CDR3 sequence reads: CSAPGHTEAFF. CDR3 nucleotides: TGCAGTGCCCCAGGCCACACTGAAGCTTTCTTT.

This clonotype was observed once. The V and J genes are TRBV11-3 and TRBJ1-1; D not resolved. Germline V gene data show CDR1 as SGHNT and CDR2 as YENEEA. This CDR3 contains 11 residues. V lost 2 bases, J lost 11 bases, and 9 bases lay in between. The CDR3 loop reads CASSLREEAFF. The CDR3 DNA reads as TGTGCCAGCAGCTTACGGGAGGAGGCTTTCTTT.

This clonotype was seen a few times. The V call is TRBV7-2, the J call TRBJ2-5, with TRBD1 matching 10 bases. The junction had 6 bases not matched to a gene; V was cut back by 1 base and J by 4 bases. Germline lookup yields CDR1 SGHTA and CDR2 FQGNSA. The CDR3 consists of 16 residues. CDR3 sequence reads: CASSLVDRGLLETQYF. The CDR3 region has the DNA TGTGCCAGCAGCTTAGTCGACAGGGGGCTGTTAGAGACCCAGTACTTC.

This clonotype has ten or more counts. The chain employs TRBV11-2 and TRBJ1-4, with 8 bases matching TRBD1. Germline CDR1 reads SGHAT; CDR2 reads FQNNGV. The CDR3 has 18 residues. After removal of 5 bases from V and 7 bases from J, the junction contained 18 bases not matched to a gene. The CDR3 coding sequence is TGTGCCAGCAGCACTTACGCCGGGACAGGAAACCCCGGTGAAAAACTGTTTTTT. As protein: CASSTYAGTGNPGEKLFF.

The table lists this clonotype with a few counts. The genes are TRBV28 and TRBJ1-2; TRBD1 aligns across 7 bases. This CDR3 region has 13 residues. Germline V gene lookup returns CDR1 MDHEN and CDR2 SYDVKM. After removal of 10 bases from V and 7 bases from J, the junction contained 12 bases not matched to a gene. CDR3: CAILHGDSSGYTF. The CDR3 DNA sequence: TGTGCCATCTTGCACGGGGACAGCAGTGGCTACACCTTC.

This clonotype was counted only a few times. The chain has TRBV7-8 and TRBJ2-2; the D gene could be TRBD1 or TRBD2 (5 bases each). Trimming stripped 1 base from V and 6 bases from J, with 12 bases between. This CDR3 has 15 amino acids. The germline gives CDR1 SGHVS, CDR2 FQNEAQ. As DNA, the CDR3 is TGTGCCAGCAGCTTAGGGGGGACCTTGGCCGGGGAGCTGTTTTTT. It translates to CASSLGGTLAGELFF.

The J gene is TRBJ2-3, the V gene TRBV6-2 or TRBV6-3; D is undetermined. V lost 6 bases and J lost 1, with 8 bases in between. Germline CDR1 reads MNHEY; CDR2 reads SVGEGT. The CDR3 totals 13 residues. In nucleotides, the CDR3 is TGTGCCAGCAGGAATCGGGGCACAGATACGCAGTATTTT. Protein: CASRNRGTDTQYF.

The gene calls are TRBV4-1 and TRBJ2-1, with 11 bases aligning to TRBD2. CDR3 size: 17 residues. With 4 bases clipped from V and 3 bases from J, the junction kept 8 bases outside the gene matches. Germline values: CDR1 MGHRA, CDR2 YSYEKL. As DNA, the CDR3 is TGCGCCAGCAGCCCCAGGGCCCTAGCGGGAGGCTACAATGAGCAGTTCTTC. Its translation is CASSPRALAGGYNEQFF.

This rearrangement joins TRBV5-5 to TRBJ2-1; TRBD2 is a possible D gene (6 bases). CDR1 and CDR2 from the germline V gene are SGHKS and YYEKEE (reference sequence). CDR3 length equals 15 residues. Trimming took off 2 bases at V and 5 bases at J, with 14 bases between the two ends. CDR3 residues: CASSFGTLGNNEQFF. In nucleotides, the CDR3 is TGTGCCAGCAGCTTCGGGACTCTTGGGAACAATGAGCAGTTCTTC.

This chain connects TRBV12-3 or TRBV12-4 to TRBJ1-2, with 7 positions matching TRBD1. V shed 2 bases and J 6 bases; nucleotides not matched to a gene: 3. This CDR3 region has 13 residues. The CDR3 bases are TGTGCCAGCAGTTTAAACAGGGGTGATGGCTACACCTTC. This encodes CASSLNRGDGYTF.

The sample holds a few counts of this clonotype. At one of its ends the junction is not consistent with the germline gene, which may arise from a read error. The rearrangement links TRBV18 to TRBJ1-6; 8 positions agree with TRBD1. The CDR3 is 15 residues long. Germline CDR1 KGHSH, CDR2 LQKENI. CDR3 amino acids: CASSPPTGDNSPLHF. CDR3 coding DNA: TGTGCCAGCTCACCACCGACAGGGGATAACTCACCCCTCCACTTT.

This clonotype was seen ten or more times. This chain joins TRBV7-6 and TRBJ2-1; TRBD2 aligns across 7 bases. The V gene end was trimmed by 4 bases and the J gene end by 4 bases; junction bases not matched to a gene: 7. The CDR3 sequence is 15 residues long. Per germline, CDR1 SGHVS and CDR2 FNYEAQ. CDR3 loop: CASSSAAGAYNEQFF. The CDR3 region has the DNA TGTGCCAGCAGCTCGGCGGCGGGAGCATACAATGAGCAGTTCTTC.

This chain joins TRBV30 and TRBJ2-3; TRBD1 is a possible D gene (5 bases). V shed 4 bases and J shed 5 bases, with 10 bases lying between them. Germline V gene lookup returns CDR1 GTSNPN and CDR2 SVGIG (reference sequence). The CDR3 runs 12 residues. DNA for the CDR3: TGTGCCTGGATGGGGCGAGTAGATACGCAGTATTTT. Translation: CAWMGRVDTQYF.

The chain uses TRBV20-1 and TRBJ1-2; 9 bases are a match to TRBD1. The V gene's germline CDR1 is DFQATT and CDR2 SNEGSKA (reference sequence). The V segment lost 2 bases and the J segment 7 bases; nucleotides outside the gene matches: 8. CDR3 length: 14 residues. The CDR3 sequence is CSARRQGDGGGYTF. The CDR3 DNA reads TGCAGTGCTAGAAGACAGGGGGACGGCGGTGGCTACACCTTC.

This clonotype was found many times. V usage is TRBV7-2 and J usage is TRBJ2-1; 10 bases map to TRBD2. CDR3 length equals 20 residues. The ends lost 5 bases at V and 7 bases at J; junction bases unmatched: 23. Germline values: CDR1 SGHTA, CDR2 FQGNSA. The CDR3 region is CASSPRGQVFLAGERNEQFF. For the CDR3, the DNA is TGTGCCAGCAGCCCTCGAGGACAGGTATTCCTAGCGGGAGAACGGAATGAGCAGTTCTTC.

This clonotype was observed many times. The J gene is TRBJ2-1, the V gene TRBV7-2, with a possible D match to TRBD1 (6 bases). The V gene lost 6 bases and the J gene lost 6 bases, with 18 bases spanning the gap. Germline CDR1 reads SGHTA; CDR2 reads FQGNSA. This CDR3 is 15 amino acids long. CDR3 in amino acids: CASRDSTAGGNEQFF. The DNA for the CDR3 is TGTGCCAGCAGGGACAGCACGGCCGGCGGCAATGAGCAGTTCTTC.

The table lists this clonotype with a count of one. The chain couples TRBV6-1 to TRBJ2-1; no reliable D call. The CDR3 sequence is 15 residues long. Germline CDR1 reads MNHNS; CDR2 reads SASEGT. Trimming shortened V by 2 bases and J by 13 bases, and 21 bases separated the two germline ends. This CDR3 is CASSELRVFENLQFF. CDR3 coding DNA: TGTGCCAGCAGTGAATTAAGGGTTTTCGAGAACTTACAGTTCTTC.

The V call is TRBV19, the J call TRBJ2-7, with unresolved D. The CDR3 runs 14 residues. Germline CDR1 and CDR2: LNHDA and SQIVND (reference sequence). Trimming stripped 6 bases from V and 0 bases from J, with 12 bases between. Here the CDR3 DNA reads TGTGCCAGTAGCCATAAGACGAACTCCTACGAGCAGTACTTC. Translated: CASSHKTNSYEQYF.

The chain joins TRBV6-1 to TRBJ2-7; D possibly uses TRBD1 or TRBD2 (5 bases each). In germline, CDR1 is MNHNS, CDR2 SASEGT. V lost 1 base to trimming and J lost 0 bases, with 13 bases between them. CDR3 length equals 16 residues. CDR3 amino acids: CASSEVWGFSSYEQYF. The CDR3 coding sequence is TGTGCCAGCAGTGAAGTTTGGGGGTTTAGCTCCTACGAGCAGTACTTC.

In this sample, this clonotype turned up a few times. This chain links TRBV5-8 with TRBJ1-1; possible D gene TRBD1, 5 bases. Germline V gene lookup returns CDR1 SGHTS and CDR2 YDEGEE. Between the trimmed V and J ends, which lost 6 bases and 8 bases, there was a span of 11 bases. This CDR3 has 11 residues. The CDR3 here is CASIGTSEAFF. The CDR3 nucleotides read TGTGCCAGCATCGGGACCTCAGAAGCTTTCTTT.